This is a list of T cell receptor beta chains from one sample in a study of early T cells in non-severe SARS-CoV-2 infection. One entry per CDR3 protein, called by TCRdb with MiXCR from the 5' RACE reads. The table lists roughly 55,000 distinct CDR3 sequences, 6.2% of them singletons. Sequencing was carried out using whole blood. The receptors come from an adult who was a healthcare worker with PCR-confirmed SARS-CoV-2 infection or an uninfected control (not recorded which). Both conserved end residues are trimmed from each CDR3. Not all rows give a size; the values are once, few, many and, for expanded clones, a class.

TRBV7-9	many	TRBJ1-5	ASSPGTGDQPQH
TRBV12-3/TRBV12-4	many	TRBJ2-5	ASSLGTEMYETQY
TRBV27	many	TRBJ2-1	ASSMTGVEQF
TRBV6-5	-	TRBJ1-5	ASSWKGINQPQH
TRBV2	many	TRBJ1-6	ASSEVRGSPLH
TRBV3-1	-	TRBJ1-2	ASSQESGNGYT
TRBV3-1	many	TRBJ1-1	ASSPGHLGGTEAF
TRBV7-9	many	TRBJ1-4	ASSRDRGSNEKLF
TRBV29-1	-	TRBJ2-5	SVAPQGGETQY
TRBV7-9	many	TRBJ1-2	ASSSDRFYGYT
TRBV11-2	many	TRBJ2-1	ASSPPLRKQF
TRBV29-1	-	TRBJ2-1	SVVNRLTDNEQF
TRBV7-9	few	TRBJ1-4	ASSYRGGSNEKLF
TRBV12-3/TRBV12-4	-	TRBJ1-5	ASRDRGTAQPQH
TRBV5-1	many	TRBJ2-2	ASSLRLAANTGELF
TRBV10-1	-	TRBJ1-2	AGSESGTVKYT
TRBV14	-	TRBJ1-1	ASSQEMNTEAF
TRBV20-1	-	TRBJ2-3	SARQGLASTDTQY
TRBV6-5	-	TRBJ2-5	ASSSPRSGDETQY
TRBV4-3	few	TRBJ2-3	ASSQGSKDTQY
TRBV12-3/TRBV12-4	many	TRBJ2-7	ASSPFRANYEQY
TRBV19	few	TRBJ2-1	ASTTIINLLSSGGLYNEQF
TRBV4-3	many	TRBJ2-1	ASSHRVALAAGGDNEQF
TRBV28	-	TRBJ2-7	ASKGISYEQY
TRBV6-5	many	TRBJ1-1	ASSYSRWGRGNTEAF
TRBV5-1	few	TRBJ2-3	ASSSLDRGGDTQY